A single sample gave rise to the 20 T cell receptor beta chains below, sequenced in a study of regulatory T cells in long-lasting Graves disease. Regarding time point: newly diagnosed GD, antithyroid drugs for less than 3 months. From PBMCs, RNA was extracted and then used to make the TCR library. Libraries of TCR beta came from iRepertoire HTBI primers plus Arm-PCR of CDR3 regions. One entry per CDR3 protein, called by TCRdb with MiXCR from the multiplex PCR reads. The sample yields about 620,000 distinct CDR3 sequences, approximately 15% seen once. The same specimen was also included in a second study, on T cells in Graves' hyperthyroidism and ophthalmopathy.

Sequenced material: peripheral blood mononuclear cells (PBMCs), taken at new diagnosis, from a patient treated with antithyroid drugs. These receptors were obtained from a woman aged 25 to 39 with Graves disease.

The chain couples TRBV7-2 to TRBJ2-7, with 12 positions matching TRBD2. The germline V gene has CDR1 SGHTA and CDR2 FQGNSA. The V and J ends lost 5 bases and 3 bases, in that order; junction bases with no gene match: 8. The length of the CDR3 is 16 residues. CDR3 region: CASSQGLAGSRYEQYF. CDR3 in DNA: TGTGCCAGCAGCCAGGGACTAGCGGGTTCTCGCTACGAGCAGTACTTC.

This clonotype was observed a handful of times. The CDR3 reads CASSWAGFYNEQFF. The DNA of the CDR3 is TGTGCCAGCAGCTGGGCAGGGTTCTACAATGAGCAGTTCTTC. The chain links TRBV5-6 to TRBJ2-1, with D tentatively TRBD1 (5 bases). CDR3 length equals 14 residues. CDR1 is SGHDT and CDR2 is YYEEEE in the germline V gene. The V and J ends lost 3 bases and 3 bases respectively, with 10 bases between them.

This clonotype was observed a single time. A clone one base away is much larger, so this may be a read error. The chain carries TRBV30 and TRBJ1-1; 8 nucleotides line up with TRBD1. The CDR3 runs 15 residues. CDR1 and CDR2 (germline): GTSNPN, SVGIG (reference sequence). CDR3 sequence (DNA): TGTGCCTGGGGTGTTCAAGGACAGGGATCGACTGAAGCTTTCTTT. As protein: CAWGVQGQGSTEAFF.

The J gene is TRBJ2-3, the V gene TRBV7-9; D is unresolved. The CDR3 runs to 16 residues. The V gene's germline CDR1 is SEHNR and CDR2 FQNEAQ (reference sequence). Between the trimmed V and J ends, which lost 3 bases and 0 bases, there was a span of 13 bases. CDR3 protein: CASSFWLDSSTDTQYF. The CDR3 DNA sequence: TGTGCCAGCAGCTTCTGGCTAGACTCTAGCACAGATACGCAGTATTTT.

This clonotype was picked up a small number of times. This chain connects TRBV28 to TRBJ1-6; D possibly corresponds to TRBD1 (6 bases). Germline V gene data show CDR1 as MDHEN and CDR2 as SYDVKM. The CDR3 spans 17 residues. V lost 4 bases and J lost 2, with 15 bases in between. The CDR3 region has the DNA TGTGCCAGCAGTTATCTACAGGGTCCCGCCTATAATTCACCCCTCCACTTT. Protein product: CASSYLQGPAYNSPLHF.

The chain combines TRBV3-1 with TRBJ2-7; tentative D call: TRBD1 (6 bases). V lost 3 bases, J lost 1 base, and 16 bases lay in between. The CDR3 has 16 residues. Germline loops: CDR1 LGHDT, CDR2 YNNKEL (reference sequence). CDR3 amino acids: CASSQLQARGSYEQYF. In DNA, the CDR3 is TGTGCCAGCAGCCAGTTACAGGCGAGGGGGTCCTACGAGCAGTACTTC.

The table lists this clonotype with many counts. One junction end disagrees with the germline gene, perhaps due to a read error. CDR3 amino acids: CASSEVLAAGVGF. As DNA, the CDR3 is TGTGCCAGCAGTGAGGTCCTTGCGGCGGGAGTAGGCTTC. The chain employs TRBV2 and TRBJ2-5; 7 bases map to TRBD2. CDR1 and CDR2 (germline): SNHLY, FYNNEI. The CDR3 is made up of 13 amino acids.

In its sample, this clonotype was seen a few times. CDR3 region: CSARDQTGKNTEAFF. For the CDR3, the DNA is TGCAGTGCTAGAGACCAAACAGGCAAGAACACTGAAGCTTTCTTT. The J gene is TRBJ1-1, the V gene TRBV20-1; TRBD1 is a possible D gene (5 bases). The CDR3 is 15 residues long. In germline, CDR1 is DFQATT, CDR2 SNEGSKA (reference sequence). Trimming pared 0 bases from V and 1 base from J, leaving 12 bases between.

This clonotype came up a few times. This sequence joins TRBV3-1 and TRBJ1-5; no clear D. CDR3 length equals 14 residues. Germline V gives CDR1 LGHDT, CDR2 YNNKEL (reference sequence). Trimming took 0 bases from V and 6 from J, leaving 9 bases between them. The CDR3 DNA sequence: TGTGCCAGCAGCCAAGAAGGTTTCGGTCAGCCCCAGCATTTT. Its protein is CASSQEGFGQPQHF.

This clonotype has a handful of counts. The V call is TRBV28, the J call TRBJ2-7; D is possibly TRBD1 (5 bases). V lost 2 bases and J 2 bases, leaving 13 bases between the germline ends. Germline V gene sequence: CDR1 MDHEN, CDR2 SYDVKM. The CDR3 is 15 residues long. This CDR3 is CASSLRAGSPYEQYF. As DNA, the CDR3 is TGTGCCAGCAGTTTAAGGGCAGGGTCACCCTACGAGCAGTACTTC.

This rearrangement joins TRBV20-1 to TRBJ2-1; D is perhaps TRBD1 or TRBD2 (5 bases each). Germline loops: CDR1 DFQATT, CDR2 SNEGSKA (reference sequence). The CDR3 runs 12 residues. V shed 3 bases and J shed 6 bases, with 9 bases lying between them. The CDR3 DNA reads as TGCAGTGCTAGCCTGGGACGCAATGAGCAGTTCTTC. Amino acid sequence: CSASLGRNEQFF.

CDR3 protein: CASLTSGRWSEQFF. In DNA form, the CDR3 reads TGTGCCAGCCTGACTAGCGGGAGATGGAGTGAGCAGTTCTTC. This rearrangement joins TRBV7-9 to TRBJ2-1, with 12 bases fitting TRBD2. Trimming removed 8 bases from V and 9 bases from J; junction bases left unmatched: 8. The germline V gene has CDR1 SEHNR and CDR2 FQNEAQ (reference sequence). CDR3 length: 14 residues.

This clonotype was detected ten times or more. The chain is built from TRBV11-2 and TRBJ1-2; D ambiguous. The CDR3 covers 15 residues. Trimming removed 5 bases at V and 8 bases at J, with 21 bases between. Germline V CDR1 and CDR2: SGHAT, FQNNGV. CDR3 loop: CASSIRGSIYRGYTF. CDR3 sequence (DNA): TGTGCCAGCAGCATCCGCGGGTCTATTTACCGGGGCTACACCTTC.

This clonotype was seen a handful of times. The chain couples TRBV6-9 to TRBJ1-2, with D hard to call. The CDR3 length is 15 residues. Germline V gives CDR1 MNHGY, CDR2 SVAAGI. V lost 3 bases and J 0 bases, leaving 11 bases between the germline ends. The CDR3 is CASSYVPAPNYGYTF. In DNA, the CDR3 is TGTGCCAGCAGTTACGTTCCGGCTCCTAACTATGGCTACACCTTC.

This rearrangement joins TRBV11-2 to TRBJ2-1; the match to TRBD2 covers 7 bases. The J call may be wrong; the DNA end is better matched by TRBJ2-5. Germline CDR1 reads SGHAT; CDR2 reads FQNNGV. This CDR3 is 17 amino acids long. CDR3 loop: CASSLGLGVGEGETQYF. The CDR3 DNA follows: TGTGCCAGCAGCTTAGGTTTAGGAGTAGGGGAGGGAGAGACCCAGTACTTC.

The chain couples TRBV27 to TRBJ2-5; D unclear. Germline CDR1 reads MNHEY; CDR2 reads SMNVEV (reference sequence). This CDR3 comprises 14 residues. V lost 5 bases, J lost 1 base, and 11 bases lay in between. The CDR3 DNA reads TGTGCCAGCAGTCATACCCACATCCAAGAGACCCAGTACTTC. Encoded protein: CASSHTHIQETQYF.

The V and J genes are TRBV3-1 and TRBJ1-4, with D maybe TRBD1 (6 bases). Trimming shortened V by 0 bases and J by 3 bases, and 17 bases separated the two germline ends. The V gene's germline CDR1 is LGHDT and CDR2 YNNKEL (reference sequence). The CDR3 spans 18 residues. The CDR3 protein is CASSQERSGGLPNEKLFF. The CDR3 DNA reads TGTGCCAGCAGCCAAGAGAGGAGCGGGGGGCTCCCTAATGAAAAACTGTTTTTT.

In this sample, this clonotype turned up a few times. CDR3 amino acids: CSARDGKLFF. The CDR3 bases are TGCAGTGCTAGAGACGGAAAACTGTTTTTT. This chain uses TRBV20-1 with TRBJ1-4; D unclear. CDR1 and CDR2 (germline): DFQATT, SNEGSKA (reference sequence). CDR3 length equals 10 residues. The V end lost 0 bases, the J end lost 10 bases, and 3 bases lay between the germline ends.

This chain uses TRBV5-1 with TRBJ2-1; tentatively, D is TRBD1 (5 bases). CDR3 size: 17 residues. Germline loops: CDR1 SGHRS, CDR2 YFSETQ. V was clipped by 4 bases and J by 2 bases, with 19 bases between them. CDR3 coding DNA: TGCGCCAGCAGCCTGGCTAAGGTGGCAGGGACCTACAATGAGCAGTTCTTC. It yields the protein CASSLAKVAGTYNEQFF.

In DNA form, the CDR3 reads TGTGCCAGCTTCCAGGACAGATACTCTGGAAACACCATATATTTT. Protein: CASFQDRYSGNTIYF. V is TRBV18 and J is TRBJ1-3; weak D call: TRBD1 (6 bases). Germline V gene sequence: CDR1 KGHSH, CDR2 LQKENI. The V end lost 7 bases, the J end lost 0 bases, and 13 bases lay between the germline ends. CDR3 length: 15 amino acids.